The 19 T cell receptor beta chains below come from one sample, sequenced in a study of shared clonotypes between healthy human individuals. TCRdb's table, derived via immunoSEQ multiplex PCR, lists solely in-frame clones and lacks some. The sample has hundreds of thousands of clones; approximately 97% are singletons. Source material: naive CD4+ T cells sorted from blood. Subset noted: CD45RA+ positively selected. All receptors come from a woman under 40 in good health.

The chain links TRBV6-6 to TRBJ2-7; D possibly corresponds to TRBD2 (6 bases). Germline CDR1 MNHNY, CDR2 SVGAGI (reference sequence). The CDR3 loop spans 11 amino acids. The V and J ends lost 4 bases and 7 bases respectively, with 8 bases between them. CDR3 region: CASSLRGEQYF. CDR3 bases: TGTGCCAGCAGTTTACGGGGGGAGCAGTACTTC.

This clone turned up a few times. The CDR3 region has the DNA TGTGCCAGCAGTGTGGGCATAGCGGGAGGGACCAAAAACATTCAGTACTTC. Translated, it gives CASSVGIAGGTKNIQYF. V and J are TRBV6-1 and TRBJ2-4; 11 bases are shared with TRBD2. The trim removed 4 bases at V and 2 bases at J, leaving 7 bases unmatched. The CDR3 runs 17 residues. CDR1 is MNHNS and CDR2 is SASEGT in the germline V gene.

This chain joins TRBV15 and TRBJ2-1; 11 nucleotides line up with TRBD2. This CDR3 spans 15 amino acids. With 5 bases clipped from V and 2 bases from J, the junction kept 2 bases outside the gene matches. Germline V gene sequence: CDR1 LNHNV, CDR2 YYDKDF (reference sequence). Written as DNA, the CDR3 is TGTGCCACCAGCCTAGCGGGGGGCCCCTACAATGAGCAGTTCTTC. Translated: CATSLAGGPYNEQFF.

The rearrangement joins TRBV14 to TRBJ2-2; 7 bases match TRBD2. The CDR3 totals 16 residues. Germline V gene sequence: CDR1 SGHDN, CDR2 FVKESK. With 1 base clipped from V and 0 bases from J, the junction kept 2 bases outside the gene matches. The CDR3: CASSQVAGANTGELFF. The CDR3 region has the DNA TGTGCCAGCAGCCAAGTAGCGGGCGCGAACACCGGGGAGCTGTTTTTT.

This sequence joins TRBV7-3 and TRBJ1-5; D is uncertain. CDR3 size: 14 residues. The V and J ends lost 2 bases and 8 bases respectively, with 13 bases between them. CDR1 and CDR2 from the germline V gene are SGHTA and FQGTGA. CDR3 region: CASSLVRKRKPQHF. The CDR3 DNA reads TGTGCCAGCAGCTTAGTCCGCAAGCGGAAGCCCCAGCATTTT. The variable domain in full, with the rest retrieved from reference TRBV7-3 and TRBJ1-5, is GAGVSQTPSNKVTEKGKYVELRCDPISGHTALYWYRQSLGQGPEFLIYFQGTGAADDSGLPNDRFFAVRPEGSVSTLKIQRTERGDSAVYLCASSLVRKRKPQHFGDGTRLSIL.

This clone was found once. CDR3 in DNA: TGTGCCAGCAGTTTATATGCAGGGGGCATGGGTGGCTACACCTTC. It yields the protein CASSLYAGGMGGYTF. This sequence joins TRBV27 and TRBJ1-2; the match to TRBD1 covers 8 bases. J lost 7 bases, V lost 1 base, and 8 bases had no gene match. CDR1 is MNHEY, CDR2 SMNVEV, per germline (reference sequence). The CDR3 is 15 residues long.

The chain combines TRBV5-1 with TRBJ1-1; TRBD1 might be the D (6 bases). The germline gives CDR1 SGHRS, CDR2 YFSETQ. The CDR3 covers 17 residues. V was trimmed by 0 bases and J by 1 base, leaving 16 bases between them. The CDR3 sequence is CASSLVPGHTKNTEAFF. In DNA form, the CDR3 reads TGCGCCAGCAGCTTGGTCCCGGGACATACGAAGAACACTGAAGCTTTCTTT. Complete variable domain (other parts from reference TRBV5-1 and TRBJ1-1): KAGVTQTPRYLIKTRGQQVTLSCSPISGHRSVSWYQQTPGQGLQFLFEYFSETQRNKGNFPGRFSGRQFSNSRSEMNVSTLELGDSALYLCASSLVPGHTKNTEAFFGQGTRLTVV.

The J gene is TRBJ2-1, the V gene TRBV28; D is unclear. This CDR3 is 17 amino acids long. Germline V CDR1 and CDR2: MDHEN, SYDVKM. V was pared by 3 bases and J by 0 bases, with 15 bases between. This chain's CDR3 is CASSFLNSPLSYNEQFF. CDR3 DNA sequence: TGTGCCAGCAGTTTCTTGAATTCCCCCCTCTCCTACAATGAGCAGTTCTTC.

V usage is TRBV11-3 and J usage is TRBJ2-3, with 14 bases fitting TRBD2. Germline V gene data show CDR1 as SGHNT and CDR2 as YENEEA. The CDR3 sequence is 16 residues long. After removal of 4 bases from V and 8 bases from J, the junction contained 8 bases not matched to a gene. CDR3 coding DNA: TGTGCCAGCAGCTCTGGGACTAGCGGGAGTGTGGGTACGCAGTATTTT. Its translation is CASSSGTSGSVGTQYF.

CDR3 loop: CASTGYSNQPQHF. CDR3 nucleotide sequence: TGTGCCAGTACCGGTTATAGCAATCAGCCCCAGCATTTT. This chain uses TRBV19 with TRBJ1-5, with unresolved D. Germline V gene sequence: CDR1 LNHDA, CDR2 SQIVND (reference sequence). V lost 7 bases and J 0 bases, leaving 7 bases between the germline ends. This CDR3 is 13 amino acids long.

The chain is built from TRBV11-2 and TRBJ2-5; either TRBD1 or TRBD2 may supply D (5 bases each). CDR1 is SGHAT, CDR2 FQNNGV, per germline. The CDR3 has 14 residues. Trimming removed 1 base from V and 5 bases from J, with 11 bases in between. The CDR3: CASSLGGIGETQYF. CDR3 nucleotide sequence: TGTGCCAGCAGCTTAGGGGGGATAGGGGAGACCCAGTACTTC.

The CDR3 DNA follows: TGTGCCAGCAGCTTCGGGACAGATGAAGCTTTCTTT. Amino acid sequence: CASSFGTDEAFF. This rearrangement joins TRBV7-9 to TRBJ1-1; the match to TRBD1 covers 7 bases. J lost 7 bases, V lost 3 bases, and 2 bases had no gene match. CDR1 and CDR2 (germline): SEHNR, FQNEAQ (reference sequence). The CDR3 spans 12 residues.

V gene TRBV10-3 combines with J gene TRBJ2-2; D is perhaps TRBD1 or TRBD2 (5 bases each). Germline V gene sequence: CDR1 ENHRY, CDR2 SYGVKD. This CDR3 has 16 residues. Trimming removed 2 bases at V and 4 bases at J, with 14 bases between. The CDR3: CAISEGQGGGTGELFF. The CDR3 DNA is TGTGCCATCAGTGAGGGGCAGGGTGGGGGCACCGGGGAGCTGTTTTTT.

This chain connects TRBV28 to TRBJ2-3, with a possible D match to TRBD1 (5 bases). In germline, CDR1 is MDHEN, CDR2 SYDVKM. CDR3 length: 12 residues. V lost 8 bases and J lost 4, with 10 bases in between. CDR3 DNA: TGTGCCAGCGGAACGACAGCAGATACGCAGTATTTT. It codes for CASGTTADTQYF.

The V call is TRBV28, the J call TRBJ2-2, with D tentatively TRBD1 (6 bases). The CDR3 runs to 14 residues. With 3 bases removed from V and 6 bases from J, the gap between germline ends came to 11 bases. Per the germline V gene, CDR1 is MDHEN and CDR2 is SYDVKM. The CDR3 loop reads CASSFWQGPGELFF. The CDR3 nucleotides read TGTGCCAGCAGTTTCTGGCAGGGGCCCGGGGAGCTGTTTTTT.

The rearrangement links TRBV7-8 to TRBJ2-3; the match to TRBD1 covers 7 bases. V dropped 5 bases and J dropped 2; count of bases not matched to a gene: 4. CDR3 length: 14 residues. Germline-derived CDR1 and CDR2 are SGHVS and FQNEAQ. This chain's CDR3 is CASSTDRATDTQYF. In DNA form, the CDR3 reads TGTGCCAGCAGCACAGACAGGGCCACAGATACGCAGTATTTT.

This chain joins TRBV7-8 and TRBJ2-2, with 7 bases identical to TRBD2. Unmatched junction bases numbered 11, after V lost 4 bases and J lost 6 bases. CDR3 length: 16 amino acids. The germline CDR1 and CDR2 sequences are SGHVS and FQNEAQ. CDR3 bases: TGTGCCAGCAGCTCTTCAAGGACTAGGAGCTCCGGGGAGCTGTTTTTT. It specifies CASSSSRTRSSGELFF.

The chain carries TRBV19 and TRBJ1-2, with TRBD1 matching 7 bases. CDR3 size: 15 residues. Germline lookup yields CDR1 LNHDA and CDR2 SQIVND (reference sequence). Trimming took 4 bases from V and 10 from J; bases not matched to a gene: 15. CDR3 protein: CASSTLIQGSSPYTF. The CDR3, as DNA: TGTGCCAGTAGTACCCTCATACAGGGGTCCTCGCCCTACACCTTC.

This chain connects TRBV4-1 to TRBJ2-5; 11 bases line up with TRBD2. The better agreement between TRBJ2-7 and the DNA end casts doubt on the J call. The CDR3 is 15 residues long. Germline CDR1 MGHRA, CDR2 YSYEKL. DNA of the CDR3: TGCGCCAGCAGCCCGCCCGGGACTAGCGGCTACGAGCAGTACTTC. Its translation: CASSPPGTSGYEQYF.